A selection of T cell receptor beta chains follows, all from one sample in a study of cytomegalovirus exposure and HLA in healthy donors. Measured with immunoSEQ multiplex PCR; TCRdb has only the in-frame clones, and not every one. This sample carries tens of thousands of clones, 72% of them seen once, and the ten largest clones take about 12%. Sequences were obtained from PBMCs. Receptor source: a woman in her thirties or forties in good health and CMV-seropositive. CDR3s include the opening cysteine and the closing phenylalanine or tryptophan. Fields, in order: V gene, CDR3 length, J gene, D gene, clone size, CDR3 DNA, CDR3 protein. A D gene is named only where the DNA matches it firmly. A clone size is listed for some rows: how often the clone was seen (once, few, many), or a class if it is expanded.

V: TRBV9; length: 16; J: TRBJ2-2; D: TRBD2; size: -; DNA: TGTGCCAGCAGCACTACTAGCGGACCAAACACCGGGGAGCTGTTTTTT; CDR3: CASSTTSGPNTGELFF
V: TRBV13; length: 17; J: TRBJ2-6; D: TRBD1; size: -; DNA: TGTGCCAGCAGCTACGGACAGGGAGGTTCTGGGGCCAACGTCCTGACTTTC; CDR3: CASSYGQGGSGANVLTF
V: TRBV5-1; length: 18; J: TRBJ2-3; D: TRBD2; size: few; DNA: TGCGCCAGCAGTAGTTTTGCTAGCGGGGGGTCCTTCGCAGATACGCAGTATTTT; CDR3: CASSSFASGGSFADTQYF
V: TRBV2; length: 13; J: TRBJ2-1; D: TRBD2; size: -; DNA: TGTGCCAGCCACCGACTAGCTTTGAATGAGCAGTTCTTC; CDR3: CASHRLALNEQFF
V: TRBV7-2; length: 14; J: TRBJ1-4; D: -; size: once; DNA: TGTGCCAGCAGCTCTTATGCAACTAATGAAAAACTGTTTTTT; CDR3: CASSSYATNEKLFF
V: TRBV6-5; length: 15; J: TRBJ2-1; D: TRBD2; size: -; DNA: TGTGCCAGCAGCAGAGCTAGCGGGGGGGTCGATGAGCAGTTCTTC; CDR3: CASSRASGGVDEQFF
V: TRBV9; length: 16; J: TRBJ1-2; D: -; size: -; DNA: TGTGCCAGCAGCGTAGGACTAGGCATTCACCGCTATGGCTACACCTTC; CDR3: CASSVGLGIHRYGYTF
V: TRBV7-3; length: 14; J: TRBJ2-1; D: TRBD2; size: -; DNA: TGTGCCAGCAGCTTACAGCGGGGGTACAATGAGCAGTTCTTC; CDR3: CASSLQRGYNEQFF
V: TRBV6-1; length: 14; J: TRBJ1-6; D: -; size: -; DNA: TGTGCCAGCATCCCGGAGTTCAACCCTGCACCCCTCCACTTT; CDR3: CASIPEFNPAPLHF
V: TRBV5-1; length: 15; J: TRBJ1-1; D: -; size: -; DNA: TGCGCCAGCAGCTTGGCCGCGACAGTGAACACTGAAGCTTTCTTT; CDR3: CASSLAATVNTEAFF
V: TRBV7-9; length: 15; J: TRBJ1-4; D: TRBD1; size: -; DNA: TGTGCCAGCAGGGGGGACAGAGCAACTAATGAAAAACTGTTTTTT; CDR3: CASRGDRATNEKLFF
V: TRBV11-2; length: 17; J: TRBJ2-7; D: TRBD1; size: -; DNA: TGTGCCAGCAGCTTAGAACTAGTGACAGGGGCTTCCTACGAGCAGTACTTC; CDR3: CASSLELVTGASYEQYF
V: TRBV12-5; length: 15; J: TRBJ1-1; D: TRBD1; size: -; DNA: TGTGCTAGTGGCCGCGGGACAGGGCGTTATGGTGAAGCTTTCTTT; CDR3: CASGRGTGRYGEAFF
V: TRBV5-1; length: 20; J: TRBJ2-7; D: TRBD2; size: -; DNA: TGCGCCAGCAGCTTGCCAAATACGACTAGCGGGATTGGGTACTCCTACGAGCAGTACTTC; CDR3: CASSLPNTTSGIGYSYEQYF
V: TRBV2; length: 17; J: TRBJ2-1; D: TRBD2; size: few; DNA: TGTGCCAGCAGTGACGTCACACTAGCGGGGACCTACAATGAGCAGTTCTTC; CDR3: CASSDVTLAGTYNEQFF
V: TRBV11-1; length: 15; J: TRBJ2-5; D: TRBD1; size: -; DNA: TGTGCCAGCAGTGACCGGACAGGGGAGAAGGAGACCCAGTACTTC; CDR3: CASSDRTGEKETQYF
V: TRBV6-5; length: 16; J: TRBJ2-7; D: -; size: medium-sized; DNA: TGTGCCAGCAGTTACGAGAAGCACAGGGCTACCTACGAGCAGTACTTC; CDR3: CASSYEKHRATYEQYF
V: TRBV7-9; length: 15; J: TRBJ1-2; D: -; size: -; DNA: TGTGCCAGCAGCCCCGGTTTGTCCTCTAACTATGGCTACACCTTC; CDR3: CASSPGLSSNYGYTF
V: TRBV5-4; length: 15; J: TRBJ2-1; D: TRBD1; size: -; DNA: TGTGCCAGCAGCTCCGGCCAAACAGGGGACAATGAGCAGTTCTTC; CDR3: CASSSGQTGDNEQFF
V: TRBV2; length: 16; J: TRBJ1-4; D: -; size: -; DNA: TGTGCCAGCAGTGAGACTCTGAGACAGGCGTGGGAAAAACTGTTTTTT; CDR3: CASSETLRQAWEKLFF
V: TRBV5-1; length: 16; J: TRBJ2-2; D: TRBD2; size: few; DNA: TGCGCCAGCAGCCTTAGGACTAGCGGGGGTTCCGGGGAGCTGTTTTTT; CDR3: CASSLRTSGGSGELFF
V: TRBV15; length: 14; J: TRBJ2-3; D: -; size: -; DNA: TGTGCCACAGCTATGGGCCGACTAGGGGATACGCAGTATTTT; CDR3: CATAMGRLGDTQYF
V: TRBV14; length: 17; J: TRBJ2-5; D: -; size: few; DNA: TGTGCCAGCAGCCCCAATCGTCCGAACAGGGAATTAGAGACCCAGTACTTC; CDR3: CASSPNRPNRELETQYF
V: TRBV19; length: 14; J: TRBJ1-1; D: TRBD1; size: -; DNA: TGTGCCAGTAGTCGGGACAGGGACCCCACTGAAGCTTTCTTT; CDR3: CASSRDRDPTEAFF
V: TRBV5-6; length: 13; J: TRBJ1-2; D: -; size: -; DNA: TGTGCCAGCAGCTTGACAGTGGAAAATGGCTACACCTTC; CDR3: CASSLTVENGYTF
V: TRBV4-1; length: 16; J: TRBJ2-5; D: -; size: many; DNA: TGCGCCAGCAGCCAAGGGACAGCTGGGACCCAAGAGACCCAGTACTTC; CDR3: CASSQGTAGTQETQYF
V: TRBV6-1; length: 12; J: TRBJ2-1; D: -; size: -; DNA: TGTGCCAGCAGTGAATTTGGACTTCCAGAGTTCTTC; CDR3: CASSEFGLPEFF
V: TRBV6-6; length: 12; J: TRBJ2-7; D: TRBD1; size: -; DNA: TGTGCCAGCAGTTATACAGGGGGCGAGCAGTACTTC; CDR3: CASSYTGGEQYF
V: TRBV6-5; length: 13; J: TRBJ1-1; D: -; size: -; DNA: TGTGCCAGCATAAGGGGTAGCGGCACTGAAGCTTTCTTT; CDR3: CASIRGSGTEAFF
V: TRBV10-1; length: 16; J: TRBJ2-2; D: TRBD1; size: few; DNA: TGCGCCAGTTCGGACAGGGGGGACAGGGTCGACGGGGAGCTGTTTTTT; CDR3: CASSDRGDRVDGELFF
V: TRBV5-1; length: 15; J: TRBJ2-1; D: TRBD2; size: once; DNA: TGCGCCAGCAACTTGGCGGGGGGGCAGGGCAATGAGCAGTTCTTC; CDR3: CASNLAGGQGNEQFF
V: TRBV9; length: 16; J: TRBJ2-7; D: -; size: -; DNA: TGTGCCAGCAGCGTAGGGGTAGACCCCGACGAGGAAGAGCAGTACTTC; CDR3: CASSVGVDPDEEEQYF
V: TRBV13; length: 15; J: TRBJ2-1; D: TRBD2; size: -; DNA: TGTGCCAGCAGCTTAGAGGGAGGGGACTACAATGGGCAGTTCTTC; CDR3: CASSLEGGDYNGQFF
V: TRBV5-1; length: 18; J: TRBJ2-1; D: TRBD2; size: few; DNA: TGCGCCAGCAGCTTGGGACGGACTAGCGGGGGACCTAACAATGAGCAGTTCTTC; CDR3: CASSLGRTSGGPNNEQFF
V: TRBV7-8; length: 16; J: TRBJ2-3; D: -; size: -; DNA: TGTGCCAGCAGCTTTTTGTCCGGTCTCGAGGGAGATACGCAGTATTTT; CDR3: CASSFLSGLEGDTQYF
V: TRBV2; length: 12; J: TRBJ1-5; D: -; size: -; DNA: TGTGCCAGCGCCGGGGTCAATCAGCCCCAGCATTTT; CDR3: CASAGVNQPQHF
V: TRBV2; length: 15; J: TRBJ1-2; D: TRBD1; size: few; DNA: TGTGCCAGCAGTGAAGCGCGAGGGGGCAACTATGGCTACACCTTC; CDR3: CASSEARGGNYGYTF
V: TRBV28; length: 15; J: TRBJ1-4; D: -; size: -; DNA: TGTGCCAGCAGTTCGGAAAGCGGGGCTCACGGTAAACTGTTTTTT; CDR3: CASSSESGAHGKLFF